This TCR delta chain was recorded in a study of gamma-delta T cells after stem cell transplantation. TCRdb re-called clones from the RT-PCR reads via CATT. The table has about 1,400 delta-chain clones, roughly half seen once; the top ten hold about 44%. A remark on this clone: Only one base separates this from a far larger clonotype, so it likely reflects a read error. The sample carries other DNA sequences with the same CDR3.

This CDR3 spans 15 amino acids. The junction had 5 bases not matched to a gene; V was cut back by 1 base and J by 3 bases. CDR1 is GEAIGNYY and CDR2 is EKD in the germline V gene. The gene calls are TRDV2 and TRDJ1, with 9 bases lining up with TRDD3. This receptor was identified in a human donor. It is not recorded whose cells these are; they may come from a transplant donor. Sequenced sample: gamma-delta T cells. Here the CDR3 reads CACDTLGDPADKLIF. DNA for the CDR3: TGTGCCTGTGACACGCTGGGGGATCCAGCCGATAAACTCATCTTT.